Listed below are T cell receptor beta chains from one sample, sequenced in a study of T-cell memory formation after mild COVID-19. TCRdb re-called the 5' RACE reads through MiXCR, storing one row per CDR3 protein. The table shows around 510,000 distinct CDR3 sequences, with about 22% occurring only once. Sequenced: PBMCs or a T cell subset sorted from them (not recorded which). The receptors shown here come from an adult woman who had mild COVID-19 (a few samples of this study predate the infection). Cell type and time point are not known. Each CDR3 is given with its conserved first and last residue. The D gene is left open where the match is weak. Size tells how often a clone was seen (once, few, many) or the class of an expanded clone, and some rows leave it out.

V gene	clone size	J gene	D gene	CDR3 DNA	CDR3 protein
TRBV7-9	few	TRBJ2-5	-	TGTGCCAGCACCCTACAGGGTCAAGAGACCCAGTACTTC	CASTLQGQETQYF
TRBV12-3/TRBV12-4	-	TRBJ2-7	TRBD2	TGTGCCAGCAGTAACTCAGCGGGGTCCTACGAGCAGTACTTC	CASSNSAGSYEQYF
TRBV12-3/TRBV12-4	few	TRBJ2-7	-	TGTGCCAGCAGTTCCCCCGACAGGAGCTCCTACGAGCAGTACTTC	CASSSPDRSSYEQYF
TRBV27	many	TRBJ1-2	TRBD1	TGTGCCAGCAGCTTGGACAGGGACTATGGCTACACCTTC	CASSLDRDYGYTF
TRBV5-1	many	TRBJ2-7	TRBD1	TGCGCCAGCAGCTTGTTGGGGGACAGTTCCTACGAGCAGTACTTC	CASSLLGDSSYEQYF
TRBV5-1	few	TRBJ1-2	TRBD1	TGCGCCAGCAGCGGGGGACAGGGGGCGTTGGATGGCTACACCTTC	CASSGGQGALDGYTF
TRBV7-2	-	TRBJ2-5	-	TGTGCCAGCACCCTAAATCTAGGAGGCAAAGAGACCCAGTACTTC	CASTLNLGGKETQYF
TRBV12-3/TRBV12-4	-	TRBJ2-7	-	TGTGCCAGTCGTCCGGGACGGAGGACCGGGGAGCAGTACTTC	CASRPGRRTGEQYF
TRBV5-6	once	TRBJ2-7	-	TGTGCCAGCAGCCTCAGGGGCGGAGGAGCCTACGAGCAGTACTTC	CASSLRGGGAYEQYF
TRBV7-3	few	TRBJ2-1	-	TGTGCCAGCAGCTTATATGGCGGGGTCTCCTACAATGAGCAGTTCTTC	CASSLYGGVSYNEQFF
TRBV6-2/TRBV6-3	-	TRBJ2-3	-	TGTGCCAGCAGTTACTCGAAGACATGGCTAGATACGCAGTATTTT	CASSYSKTWLDTQYF
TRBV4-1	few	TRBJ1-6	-	TGCGCCAGCAGCCAAGAGGTTGGGGGCTCCTATAATTCACCCCTCCACTTT	CASSQEVGGSYNSPLHF
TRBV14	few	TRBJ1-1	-	TGTGCCAGCAGCCAAAACTGGGGCAGGGTTAACACTGAAGCTTTCTTT	CASSQNWGRVNTEAFF
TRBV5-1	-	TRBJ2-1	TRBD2	TGCGCCAGCAGCTTGGGGTCGCGGGAGCCCCGGGATGAGCAGTTCTTC	CASSLGSREPRDEQFF
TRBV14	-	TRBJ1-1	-	TGTGCCAGCAGCCCCCTCGGGGCCTCACCCGGTGAAGCTTTCTTT	CASSPLGASPGEAFF
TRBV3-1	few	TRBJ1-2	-	TGTGCCAGTACCCGGCAGGGAGAAGGCTACACCTTC	CASTRQGEGYTF
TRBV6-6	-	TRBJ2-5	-	TGTGCCAGCAGACCTCGACAGTGGGGAGTACAAGAGACCCAGTACTTC	CASRPRQWGVQETQYF
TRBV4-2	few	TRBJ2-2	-	TGTGCCAGCAGCCAAGTAGGGGCCGGGGAGCTGTTTTTT	CASSQVGAGELFF
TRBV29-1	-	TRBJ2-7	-	TGCAGCGTTGCGCCAGCGGGACAGCCCTACGAGCAGTACTTC	CSVAPAGQPYEQYF
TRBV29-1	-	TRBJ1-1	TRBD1	TGCAGCATACAGGGGATGGACACTGAAGCTTTCTTT	CSIQGMDTEAFF
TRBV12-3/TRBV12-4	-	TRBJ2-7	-	TGTGCCAGCAGTTCCGGACGGACAATCTACGAGCAGTACTTC	CASSSGRTIYEQYF
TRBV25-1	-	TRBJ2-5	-	TGTGCCAGCAGTGGTGGGGCAGGGGGAGGAAAAGAGACCCAGTACTTC	CASSGGAGGGKETQYF
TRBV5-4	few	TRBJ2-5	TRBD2	TGTGCCAGCAGCTTGGCGGGGGGGAAGTACCAAGAGACCCAGTACTTC	CASSLAGGKYQETQYF
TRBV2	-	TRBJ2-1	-	TGTGCCAGCTCTGAGTCGGCTTACAATGAGCAGTTCTTC	CASSESAYNEQFF
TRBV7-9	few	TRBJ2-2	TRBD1	TGTGCCAGCAGCTTTCGGGGGACAGGGAACACCGGGGAGCTGTTTTTT	CASSFRGTGNTGELFF
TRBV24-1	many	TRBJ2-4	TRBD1	TGTGCCACCAGTGCCGGGACAGATCGAAAAAACATTCAGTACTTC	CATSAGTDRKNIQYF
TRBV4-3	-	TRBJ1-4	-	TGCGCCAGCAGCCAAGAGGGGGTGGTGTTTTTT	CASSQEGVVFF